These T cell receptor beta chains were read from a single sample in a study of T cells in Graves' hyperthyroidism and ophthalmopathy. Via MiXCR, TCRdb re-called the multiplex PCR reads, giving one row per CDR3 protein. Altogether more than 500,000 distinct CDR3 sequences are present, about half being singletons, with the ten largest covering roughly 19%. Material for sequencing was peripheral blood or thyroid tissue (not recorded which). All receptors derive from an adult woman with Graves' disease, either hyperthyroidism or ophthalmopathy (not recorded which). CDR3s include the opening cysteine and the closing phenylalanine or tryptophan. A D gene is named only where the DNA matches it firmly. Clone size is not always given. Where it is, it says once, few, many or a class for expanded clones.

J gene: TRBJ2-7; D gene: TRBD1; V gene: TRBV2; clone size: -; CDR3 DNA: TGTGCCAGCACCGAACAGGGGTCGGACTACGAGCAGTACTTC; CDR3 protein: CASTEQGSDYEQYF
J gene: TRBJ1-3; D gene: TRBD1; V gene: TRBV10-3; clone size: -; CDR3 DNA: TGTGCCATCAGGGGGACAGCCACCTCTGGAAACACCACATATTTT; CDR3 protein: CAIRGTATSGNTTYF
J gene: TRBJ2-5; D gene: -; V gene: TRBV9; clone size: many; CDR3 DNA: TGTGCCAGCAGCGTAGGCTGGAATGGTGGGGAACAAGAGACCCAGTACTTC; CDR3 protein: CASSVGWNGGEQETQYF
J gene: TRBJ2-7; D gene: -; V gene: TRBV6-1; clone size: -; CDR3 DNA: TGTGCCAGCGAGCAGGGTGGTCGGGGCGAGCAGTACTTC; CDR3 protein: CASEQGGRGEQYF
J gene: TRBJ1-4; D gene: -; V gene: TRBV7-9; clone size: many; CDR3 DNA: TGTGCCAGCAGATCCGGACCCAAGGAGGTTCGGGGATATGAAAAACTGTTTTTT; CDR3 protein: CASRSGPKEVRGYEKLFF
J gene: TRBJ2-6; D gene: -; V gene: TRBV5-1; clone size: many; CDR3 DNA: TGCGCCAGCAGCCTGAGGTCGGGGAGCTCTGGGGCCAACGTCCTGACTTTC; CDR3 protein: CASSLRSGSSGANVLTF
J gene: TRBJ1-4; D gene: -; V gene: TRBV15; clone size: many; CDR3 DNA: TGTGCCACCGCGAGGGTTGGGGAGTCGACTAATGAAAAACTGTTTTTT; CDR3 protein: CATARVGESTNEKLFF
J gene: TRBJ1-1; D gene: TRBD1; V gene: TRBV20-1; clone size: many; CDR3 DNA: TGCAGTGCCATCCGACAGGGGGCGGCTGAAGCTTTCTTT; CDR3 protein: CSAIRQGAAEAFF
J gene: TRBJ1-1; D gene: -; V gene: TRBV5-5; clone size: many; CDR3 DNA: TGTGCCAGCAGCCATCTCGAGGGTGTGAACACTGAAGCTTTCTTT; CDR3 protein: CASSHLEGVNTEAFF
J gene: TRBJ1-5; D gene: -; V gene: TRBV13; clone size: many; CDR3 DNA: TGTGCCAGCAGCTTAGGAGCGGGGTCCAGGCCCCAGCATTTT; CDR3 protein: CASSLGAGSRPQHF
J gene: TRBJ1-5; D gene: -; V gene: TRBV20-1; clone size: few; CDR3 DNA: TGCAGTGCTAGAGATCGGCAGGGTAGCAATCAGCCCCAGCATTTT; CDR3 protein: CSARDRQGSNQPQHF
J gene: TRBJ1-2; D gene: -; V gene: TRBV7-9; clone size: few; CDR3 DNA: TGTGCCAGCAGCTTAGGGGCCGGGACCTTGAGGGGCTACACCTTC; CDR3 protein: CASSLGAGTLRGYTF
J gene: TRBJ1-2; D gene: -; V gene: TRBV2; clone size: many; CDR3 DNA: TGTGCCAGCAGCGGTCAGGGCTCCGGCTACACCTTC; CDR3 protein: CASSGQGSGYTF
J gene: TRBJ1-1; D gene: TRBD1; V gene: TRBV10-3; clone size: once; CDR3 DNA: TGTGCCATCCGGGACAGGGGCCCAAACACTGGAGGTTTCTTT; CDR3 protein: CAIRDRGPNTGGFF
J gene: TRBJ1-6; D gene: TRBD1; V gene: TRBV15; clone size: -; CDR3 DNA: TGTGCCACCAGCAGAGACACAGGGGGCTATTCACCCCTCCACTTT; CDR3 protein: CATSRDTGGYSPLHF
J gene: TRBJ2-5; D gene: TRBD1; V gene: TRBV27; clone size: many; CDR3 DNA: TGTGCCAGCAGTTTCGTGATAGGGGGCGGTGAGACCCAGTACTTC; CDR3 protein: CASSFVIGGGETQYF
J gene: TRBJ1-4; D gene: TRBD1; V gene: TRBV4-1; clone size: -; CDR3 DNA: TGCGCCAGCAGCCATCCAGCAGGGGGCTTGGCTAATGAAAAACTGTTTTTT; CDR3 protein: CASSHPAGGLANEKLFF
J gene: TRBJ2-5; D gene: TRBD1; V gene: TRBV7-2; clone size: many; CDR3 DNA: TGTGCCAGCAGCCCTAACAGGGGAGAGACCCAGTACTTC; CDR3 protein: CASSPNRGETQYF
J gene: TRBJ2-7; D gene: -; V gene: TRBV15; clone size: once; CDR3 DNA: TGTGCCACCAGCAGATTTCGGGGCGGCGGCGAGCAGTACTTC; CDR3 protein: CATSRFRGGGEQYF
J gene: TRBJ2-2; D gene: -; V gene: TRBV7-9; clone size: many; CDR3 DNA: TGTGCCAGTACTGGCGGGGAGCTGTTTTTT; CDR3 protein: CASTGGELFF
J gene: TRBJ2-7; D gene: -; V gene: TRBV5-1; clone size: many; CDR3 DNA: TGCGCCAGCAGCTTGGTAACAGGGTTAACCTACGAGCAGTACTTC; CDR3 protein: CASSLVTGLTYEQYF
J gene: TRBJ2-6; D gene: -; V gene: TRBV20-1; clone size: -; CDR3 DNA: TGCAGTGCGCCGGGGTCGATCTCTGGGGCCAACGTCCTGACTTTC; CDR3 protein: CSAPGSISGANVLTF
J gene: TRBJ1-1; D gene: TRBD1; V gene: TRBV6-5; clone size: many; CDR3 DNA: TGTGCCAGCAGTCTCTTACCAGGGGGGGGAACTGAAGCTTTCTTT; CDR3 protein: CASSLLPGGGTEAFF
J gene: TRBJ1-2; D gene: -; V gene: TRBV7-9; clone size: -; CDR3 DNA: TGTGCCAGCAGCTCCGGGACAACCCTATCTGGCTACACCTTC; CDR3 protein: CASSSGTTLSGYTF
J gene: TRBJ2-5; D gene: -; V gene: TRBV7-8; clone size: many; CDR3 DNA: TGTGCCAGCAGCTCTCGATCCGGGCCTCGTGGAGGTCAAGAGACCCAGTACTTC; CDR3 protein: CASSSRSGPRGGQETQYF
J gene: TRBJ1-1; D gene: TRBD1; V gene: TRBV24-1; clone size: many; CDR3 DNA: TGTGCCACCAGTGACCCCGTAACAGGGGGCGCGGATGAAGCTTTCTTT; CDR3 protein: CATSDPVTGGADEAFF
J gene: TRBJ1-6; D gene: -; V gene: TRBV15; clone size: -; CDR3 DNA: TGTGCCACCAGCAGAGATATAAAGGGGGATGGGTCACCCCTCCACTTT; CDR3 protein: CATSRDIKGDGSPLHF
J gene: TRBJ1-2; D gene: -; V gene: TRBV30; clone size: few; CDR3 DNA: TGTGCCTGGACAGAATCCAACTATGGCTACACCTTC; CDR3 protein: CAWTESNYGYTF
J gene: TRBJ2-7; D gene: TRBD2; V gene: TRBV10-3; clone size: few; CDR3 DNA: TGTGCCATCAGTGGGGGTAGAGCGGGAACGGTGTACGAGCAGTACTTC; CDR3 protein: CAISGGRAGTVYEQYF
J gene: TRBJ1-5; D gene: -; V gene: TRBV6-1; clone size: many; CDR3 DNA: TGTGCCAGCTCCGGGAGTTGGGCTCACACTAGCAATCAGCCCCAGCATTTT; CDR3 protein: CASSGSWAHTSNQPQHF
J gene: TRBJ1-2; D gene: TRBD1; V gene: TRBV2; clone size: -; CDR3 DNA: TGTGCCAGCGCCGGACAGGGGCGCGGAAGGAATGGCTACACCTTC; CDR3 protein: CASAGQGRGRNGYTF
J gene: TRBJ2-2; D gene: -; V gene: TRBV20-1; clone size: many; CDR3 DNA: TGCAGTGCTCGCCCCTCGTACGGGGAGCTGTTTTTT; CDR3 protein: CSARPSYGELFF
J gene: TRBJ1-1; D gene: TRBD1; V gene: TRBV4-1; clone size: many; CDR3 DNA: TGCGCCAGCAGCCAAGGTCCAGGGGGGAACACTGAAGCTTTCTTT; CDR3 protein: CASSQGPGGNTEAFF
J gene: TRBJ1-1; D gene: -; V gene: TRBV11-2; clone size: many; CDR3 DNA: TGTGCCAGCAGCCAGGACCCGAACACTGAAGCTTTCTTT; CDR3 protein: CASSQDPNTEAFF
J gene: TRBJ1-1; D gene: -; V gene: TRBV7-9; clone size: -; CDR3 DNA: TGTGCCAGCAGCCCTCCGAGCGAGAACACTGAAGCTTTCTTT; CDR3 protein: CASSPPSENTEAFF
J gene: TRBJ2-3; D gene: TRBD2; V gene: TRBV7-2; clone size: few; CDR3 DNA: TGTGCCAGCAGATCCCGGACTAGCGGGAGTAGCACAGATACGCAGTATTTT; CDR3 protein: CASRSRTSGSSTDTQYF
J gene: TRBJ1-2; D gene: -; V gene: TRBV10-3; clone size: once; CDR3 DNA: TGTGCCTCCACCGGGACTATCAACACCGGGGATGGCTACACCTTC; CDR3 protein: CASTGTINTGDGYTF
J gene: TRBJ1-1; D gene: -; V gene: TRBV24-1; clone size: -; CDR3 DNA: TGTGCCACCAGTGCAGGAGACATGAACACTGAAGCTTTCTTT; CDR3 protein: CATSAGDMNTEAFF
J gene: TRBJ1-6; D gene: -; V gene: TRBV28; clone size: many; CDR3 DNA: TGTGCCAGCAATGGTCGGGGCAGATATTCACCCCTCCACTTT; CDR3 protein: CASNGRGRYSPLHF
J gene: TRBJ2-5; D gene: TRBD1; V gene: TRBV7-9; clone size: few; CDR3 DNA: TGTGCCAGCAGTGCCACGGACAGGGCAGAGACCCAGTACTTC; CDR3 protein: CASSATDRAETQYF
J gene: TRBJ1-1; D gene: -; V gene: TRBV2; clone size: -; CDR3 DNA: TGTGCCAGCATGACCGAAGACACTGAAGCTTTCTTT; CDR3 protein: CASMTEDTEAFF
J gene: TRBJ2-7; D gene: -; V gene: TRBV7-9; clone size: -; CDR3 DNA: TGTGCCAGCAGCTTAGCGGCTGGAATCTACGAGCAGTACTTC; CDR3 protein: CASSLAAGIYEQYF
J gene: TRBJ1-5; D gene: -; V gene: TRBV7-2; clone size: many; CDR3 DNA: TGTGCCAGCAGCTACAGGGTCTCGGGCAATCAGCCCCAGCATTTT; CDR3 protein: CASSYRVSGNQPQHF
J gene: TRBJ2-5; D gene: -; V gene: TRBV29-1; clone size: -; CDR3 DNA: TGCAGCGTCCACTCTTGGGGGACCCAGTACTTC; CDR3 protein: CSVHSWGTQYF
J gene: TRBJ1-2; D gene: -; V gene: TRBV7-2; clone size: many; CDR3 DNA: TGTGCCAGCAGCTCCCCTTCTCGGGAGGGCGGCTATGGCTACACCTTC; CDR3 protein: CASSSPSREGGYGYTF
J gene: TRBJ2-5; D gene: -; V gene: TRBV9; clone size: many; CDR3 DNA: TGTGCCAGCAGCGCGAGTAGTGGTCTCATGGAGGAGACCCAGTACTTC; CDR3 protein: CASSASSGLMEETQYF
J gene: TRBJ2-7; D gene: -; V gene: TRBV6-6; clone size: many; CDR3 DNA: TGTGCCAGCAACCCCCTGGGGGGGGCGTACGAGCAGTACTTC; CDR3 protein: CASNPLGGAYEQYF
J gene: TRBJ1-1; D gene: -; V gene: TRBV7-9; clone size: -; CDR3 DNA: TGTGCCAGCAGCTTAACGGGGGAGGGAGTGCGTGACACTGAAGCTTTCTTT; CDR3 protein: CASSLTGEGVRDTEAFF
J gene: TRBJ2-7; D gene: -; V gene: TRBV29-1; clone size: many; CDR3 DNA: TGCAGCGCGGCCCTTCAGGAGATGGACGAGCAGTACTTC; CDR3 protein: CSAALQEMDEQYF
J gene: TRBJ1-1; D gene: -; V gene: TRBV12-3/TRBV12-4; clone size: few; CDR3 DNA: TGTGCCAGCAGTTTGAGGGCAGGGAGCAACACTGAAGCTTTCTTT; CDR3 protein: CASSLRAGSNTEAFF
J gene: TRBJ1-5; D gene: -; V gene: TRBV18; clone size: -; CDR3 DNA: TGTGCCAGCTCACCCCTTAGGGGCAATCAGCCCCAGCATTTT; CDR3 protein: CASSPLRGNQPQHF
J gene: TRBJ1-5; D gene: -; V gene: TRBV19; clone size: -; CDR3 DNA: TGTGCCAGTAGTATTCCGGCAGGGAGATATAGCAATCAGCCCCAGCATTTT; CDR3 protein: CASSIPAGRYSNQPQHF
J gene: TRBJ1-4; D gene: TRBD1; V gene: TRBV7-8; clone size: -; CDR3 DNA: TGTGCCAGCAGCTACCGGACAGGGGGCTTCACTGAAAAACTGTTTTTT; CDR3 protein: CASSYRTGGFTEKLFF